This TCR beta chain was recorded in a study of blood T cell repertoires in COVID-19. Methods used by the authors: Amplification with reference gene primers provided the estimates of nucleated cell counts. Profiling relied on immunoSEQ multiplex PCR, and the TCRdb table lists in-frame clones only, not all of them. Clone size and V and J calls were adopted from that table, with D and trimming inferred from the DNA. The profile covers about 160,000 clones, with 80% to 90% appearing a single time and around 7.8% taken by the ten largest. The germline V gene encodes CDR1 SEHNR and CDR2 FQNEAQ (reference sequence). The CDR3 length is 17 residues. Losses at the gene ends were 5 bases for V and 0 bases for J; bases not matched to a gene: 7. Recruits, aged about 18 to 95 years, lived in 20 to 30 US areas.

The sample comprised PBMCs or T cells enriched from blood (not recorded which). V and J are TRBV7-9 and TRBJ1-4, with 9 positions matching TRBD1. The TCR comes from a man in his fifties who had recovered from COVID-19. The CDR3 DNA follows: TGTGCCAGCAGCAGATGGACAGGGGATGCAACTAATGAAAAACTGTTTTTT. It yields the protein CASSRWTGDATNEKLFF.